These 10 T cell receptor beta chains were all obtained from the same sample, sequenced in a study of regulatory T cells in long-lasting Graves disease. Library construction for TCR beta used iRepertoire HTBI primers and Arm-PCR of CDR3 regions. TCRdb re-called the multiplex PCR reads through MiXCR, storing one row per CDR3 protein. This table holds 350,000 to 500,000 distinct CDR3 sequences, around a fifth found once. Time point specified: persistent/refractory GD, antithyroid drugs over 5 years with positive TRAb. PBMCs provided the RNA from which the TCR library was made. This specimen was peripheral blood mononuclear cells (PBMCs), taken when the disease was refractory, from a patient treated with antithyroid drugs. These receptor sequences come from a female donor with Graves disease.

This clonotype has at least ten counts. J is TRBJ2-7 and V is TRBV29-1; TRBD2 agrees at 13 bases. The germline gives CDR1 SQVTM, CDR2 ANQGSEA. J was trimmed by 2 bases and V by 6 bases; bases with no gene match: 4. This CDR3 has 14 residues. This CDR3 is CSVVTSGRTYEQYF. The CDR3 DNA is TGCAGCGTGGTGACTAGCGGGAGGACCTACGAGCAGTACTTC.

There are a few counts of this clonotype. CDR3 protein: CASSLSGFEFVETQYF. CDR3 nucleotide sequence: TGTGCCAGCAGCCTCTCCGGCTTCGAATTTGTAGAGACCCAGTACTTC. The rearrangement links TRBV9 to TRBJ2-5; D is ambiguous. The germline V and J ends were trimmed by 4 bases and 4 bases, with 20 bases remaining between them. Germline V CDR1 and CDR2: SGDLS, YYNGEE. CDR3 size: 16 residues.

This clonotype came up a few times. This chain connects TRBV14 to TRBJ2-5, with TRBD1 as a possible D gene (6 bases). From germline, CDR1 is SGHDN and CDR2 FVKESK. The V gene lost 1 base and the J gene lost 4 bases, with 10 bases spanning the gap. The CDR3 totals 14 residues. The CDR3: CASSQVGGLETQYF. In DNA form, the CDR3 reads TGTGCCAGCAGCCAAGTTGGGGGCTTAGAGACCCAGTACTTC. Full variable domain (outside the CDR3, taken from reference TRBV14 and TRBJ2-5): EAGVTQFPSHSVIEKGQTVTLRCDPISGHDNLYWYRRVMGKEIKFLLHFVKESKQDESGMPNNRFLAERTGGTYSTLKVQPAELEDSGVYFCASSQVGGLETQYFGPGTRLLVL.

CDR3 nucleotides: TGTGCCAGCAGCTTAGAGGGACAGGGGAGGGACGAGCAGTACTTC. This translates into CASSLEGQGRDEQYF. The chain couples TRBV7-9 to TRBJ2-7; 10 bases fit TRBD1. The CDR3 contains 15 residues. Trimming removed 1 base from V and 5 bases from J; junction bases left unmatched: 5. Germline lookup yields CDR1 SEHNR and CDR2 FQNEAQ (reference sequence).

This chain links TRBV7-9 with TRBJ2-7; D possibly corresponds to TRBD1 (6 bases). Germline V gives CDR1 SEHNR, CDR2 FQNEAQ (reference sequence). V was shortened by 5 bases and J by 3 bases, with 14 bases between the two germline ends. The CDR3 contains 14 residues. The CDR3, as DNA: TGTGCCAGCAGCCCCAGGGGCAGTAACTACGAGCAGTACTTC. Amino acid sequence: CASSPRGSNYEQYF.

The V call is TRBV27, the J call TRBJ2-5, with D possibly TRBD2 on 6 matching bases. This CDR3 region has 13 residues. Per the germline V gene, CDR1 is MNHEY and CDR2 is SMNVEV (reference sequence). The germline V and J ends were trimmed by 4 bases and 5 bases, with 11 bases remaining between them. Written as DNA, the CDR3 is TGTGCCAGCAGTTCCCGGAGGGCGGAGACCCAGTACTTC. This gives the protein CASSSRRAETQYF.

Many counts were recorded for this clonotype. The gene calls are TRBV20-1 and TRBJ2-5, with a possible D match to TRBD2 (6 bases). Germline CDR1 is DFQATT and CDR2 is SNEGSKA (reference sequence). The CDR3 runs to 14 residues. Trimming pared 0 bases from V and 5 bases from J, leaving 13 bases between. CDR3 sequence: CSARDRAGRETQYF. As DNA, the CDR3 is TGCAGTGCTAGAGATAGGGCGGGGCGGGAGACCCAGTACTTC.

At least ten counts were recorded for this clonotype. The rearrangement links TRBV29-1 to TRBJ2-5; unclear D gene. V was trimmed by 4 bases and J by 5 bases, leaving 5 bases between them. Germline CDR1 is SQVTM and CDR2 is ANQGSEA. The CDR3 totals 10 residues. CDR3 coding DNA: TGCAGCGTTGGGCGGGAGACCCAGTACTTC. Translated: CSVGRETQYF.

The table lists this clonotype with a few counts. The chain carries TRBV13 and TRBJ2-7, with D perhaps TRBD2 (5 bases). The CDR3 spans 14 residues. V lost 0 bases and J lost 2, with 8 bases in between. Germline loops: CDR1 PRHDT, CDR2 FYEKMQ (reference sequence). CDR3 protein: CASSLGRVTYEQYF. CDR3 in DNA: TGTGCCAGCAGCTTAGGGCGGGTTACCTACGAGCAGTACTTC.

Concerning this clonotype: A much larger clone is a single base away; this may be a read error. V usage is TRBV28 and J usage is TRBJ1-5, with D uncertain. CDR3 length equals 15 residues. Germline V gives CDR1 MDHEN, CDR2 SYDVKM. The CDR3 bases are TGTGCCAGCAGTTTGAGACCCACTACGGATCAGCCCCGGCATTTT. Its translation: CASSLRPTTDQPRHF.